One and the same sample provided the 26 T cell receptor beta chains below, sequenced in a study of T cells in localized non-small cell lung cancer. Data came from immunoSEQ multiplex PCR; TCRdb stores just in-frame clones and leaves some out. The sample yields about 2,500 clones, 22% seen once. The sequences come from lung tumor tissue, collected before any cancer treatment. All receptors come from a man between 40 and 70 years old with stage II lung adenocarcinoma.

This clone was seen a handful of times. The rearrangement joins TRBV30 to TRBJ2-1; 7 bases are shared with TRBD2. Germline V lookup: CDR1 GTSNPN, CDR2 SVGIG (reference sequence). This CDR3 is built from 13 residues. The ends lost 2 bases at V and 4 bases at J; junction bases unmatched: 2. CDR3 bases: TGTGCCTGGAGTCCTAGCGGTTACAATGAGCAGTTCTTC. It yields the protein CAWSPSGYNEQFF.

This clone was counted between two and nine times. The chain combines TRBV19 with TRBJ1-4; D is undetermined. The germline gives CDR1 LNHDA, CDR2 SQIVND (reference sequence). The CDR3 has 14 residues. Trimming removed 6 bases from V and 4 bases from J, with 12 bases in between. CDR3 loop: CASSPPGINEKLFF. As DNA, the CDR3 is TGTGCCAGTAGCCCCCCCGGGATTAATGAAAAACTGTTTTTT.

The genes are TRBV11-3 and TRBJ1-3; the match to TRBD1 covers 12 bases. The V gene end was trimmed by 5 bases and the J gene end by 8 bases; junction bases not matched to a gene: 4. Germline CDR1 and CDR2: SGHNT and YENEEA. CDR3 size: 14 residues. CDR3 nucleotides: TGTGCCAGCAGCACGGGACAGGGGGCGGACACCATATATTTT. Translating it yields CASSTGQGADTIYF.

In this sample, this clone turned up a few times. The rearrangement uses TRBV9 and TRBJ2-7; 8 positions agree with TRBD1. CDR1 and CDR2 from the germline V gene are SGDLS and YYNGEE. Trimming took 5 bases from V and 5 from J; bases not matched to a gene: 9. The CDR3 spans 14 residues. In DNA, the CDR3 is TGTGCCAGCAGTGAGGGACAGGCCAAGGACGAGCAGTACTTC. This translates into CASSEGQAKDEQYF.

This rearrangement joins TRBV11-3 to TRBJ2-5; 10 positions match TRBD2. J lost 5 bases, V lost 3 bases, and 6 bases had no gene match. CDR3 size: 15 residues. Germline V lookup: CDR1 SGHNT, CDR2 YENEEA. As DNA, the CDR3 is TGTGCCAGCAGCTTGGGGGGGACTAGCGAGGAGACCCAGTACTTC. Its translation is CASSLGGTSEETQYF.

The V gene is TRBV14, the J gene TRBJ2-3; no clear D gene. Per the germline V gene, CDR1 is SGHDN and CDR2 is FVKESK. The V and J ends lost 0 bases and 2 bases respectively, with 3 bases between them. CDR3 length: 13 residues. CDR3 sequence (DNA): TGTGCCAGCAGCCAAGAACTCACAGATACGCAGTATTTT. This encodes CASSQELTDTQYF.

In this sample, this clone turned up a few times. This rearrangement joins TRBV11-3 to TRBJ1-2; D uncertain. Trimming took off 3 bases at V and 4 bases at J, with 12 bases between the two ends. CDR1 SGHNT and CDR2 YENEEA come from the germline V gene. This CDR3 comprises 14 residues. CDR3 sequence reads: CASSLTGTIYGYTF. Here the CDR3 DNA reads TGTGCCAGCAGCTTGACCGGAACCATCTATGGCTACACCTTC. The entire variable domain, with the rest obtained from reference TRBV11-3 and TRBJ1-2, is as follows: EAGVVQSPRYKIIEKKQPVAFWCNPISGHNTLYWYLQNLGQGPELLIRYENEEAVDDSQLPKDRFSAERLKGVDSTLKIQPAELGDSAVYLCASSLTGTIYGYTFGSGTRLTVV.

There are a few counts of this clone. One end of the junction does not line up with germline, which may come from a read error. The chain has TRBV11-3 and TRBJ2-5; 11 nucleotides line up with TRBD2. The CDR3 totals 17 residues. The V gene's germline CDR1 is SGHNT and CDR2 YENEEA. The CDR3 nucleotides read TGTGCTAGCAGCTTGGCCGGGACTAGCGGATTCTTAGAGACCCAGTACTTC. It specifies CASSLAGTSGFLETQYF.

This clone occurred a few times. V is TRBV28 and J is TRBJ1-1, with TRBD1 matching over 7 bases. There are 16 residues in the CDR3. With 6 bases clipped from V and 3 bases from J, the junction kept 13 bases outside the gene matches. The germline V gene has CDR1 MDHEN and CDR2 SYDVKM. The CDR3 nucleotides read TGTGCCAGCAGGTTAACGGGCAGGGGGGTCGACACTGAAGCTTTCTTT. This translates into CASRLTGRGVDTEAFF.

The J gene is TRBJ1-4, the V gene TRBV5-1; D gene ambiguous. The CDR3 has 14 amino acids. The V end was cut by 6 bases, the J end by 5 bases, with 14 bases between. CDR1 and CDR2 (germline): SGHRS, YFSETQ. The CDR3 nucleotides are TGCGCCAGCAAGTCGCGATGGGAAAATGAAAAACTGTTTTTT. This translates into CASKSRWENEKLFF.

This clone ranks as medium-sized (0.01 to 0.1%). V gene TRBV6-8 combines with J gene TRBJ2-6; D possibly corresponds to TRBD2 (6 bases). The germline V gene encodes CDR1 MNHGY and CDR2 SAAAGT. With 8 bases removed from V and 4 bases from J, the gap between germline ends came to 12 bases. The CDR3 has 14 amino acids. The chain's CDR3 is CASEREAGANVLTF. The CDR3 DNA reads TGTGCCAGCGAAAGGGAGGCAGGGGCCAACGTCCTGACTTTC.

This clone turned up a few times. The chain couples TRBV6-8 to TRBJ1-2, with D perhaps matching TRBD1 (5 bases). The CDR3 loop spans 14 amino acids. Trimming left V 0 bases short and J 8 bases short, with 13 bases between. Looked up from germline, CDR1 is MNHGY and CDR2 is SAAAGT. This chain's CDR3 is CASSYSSAGNGYTF. CDR3 nucleotides: TGTGCCAGCAGTTACTCCTCGGCAGGGAACGGCTACACCTTC.

This clone was seen a few times. The rearrangement links TRBV19 to TRBJ1-1; D is unresolved. In germline, CDR1 is LNHDA, CDR2 SQIVND (reference sequence). CDR3 length: 14 amino acids. Trimming cost V 4 bases and J 1 base, with 10 bases left between them. This CDR3 is CASSTKTENTEAFF. The DNA of the CDR3 is TGTGCCAGTAGTACAAAGACGGAGAACACTGAAGCTTTCTTT. The entire variable domain, with the rest obtained from reference TRBV19 and TRBJ1-1, is as follows: DGGITQSPKYLFRKEGQNVTLSCEQNLNHDAMYWYRQDPGQGLRLIYYSQIVNDFQKGDIAEGYSVSREKKESFPLTVTSAQKNPTAFYLCASSTKTENTEAFFGQGTRLTVV.

This clone was recorded a few times. The chain carries TRBV9 and TRBJ1-2; maybe TRBD1 (5 bases). The CDR3 extends over 14 amino acids. CDR1 is SGDLS and CDR2 is YYNGEE in the germline V gene. V was cut by 0 bases and J by 4 bases, with 10 bases left in between. CDR3 coding DNA: TGTGCCAGCAGCGTAGATGGCAGGGCCTATGGCTACACCTTC. Translation: CASSVDGRAYGYTF.

This clone was seen a few times. V and J are TRBV18 and TRBJ1-4; TRBD1 is a possible D gene (6 bases). V gave up 1 base and J gave up 4 bases, with 7 bases separating them. CDR3 size: 14 residues. The germline gives CDR1 KGHSH, CDR2 LQKENI. The CDR3: CASSPQGGNEKLFF. DNA for the CDR3: TGTGCCAGCTCACCACAGGGGGGTAATGAAAAACTGTTTTTT. The entire variable domain, with the rest obtained from reference TRBV18 and TRBJ1-4, is as follows: NAGVMQNPRHLVRRRGQEARLRCSPMKGHSHVYWYRQLPEEGLKFMVYLQKENIIDESGMPKERFSAEFPKEGPSILRIQQVVRGDSAAYFCASSPQGGNEKLFFGSGTQLSVL.

The chain couples TRBV6-8 to TRBJ2-3; D perhaps matches TRBD1 (6 bases). The CDR3 runs to 15 residues. Trimming took off 0 bases at V and 2 bases at J, with 9 bases between the two ends. The germline V gene encodes CDR1 MNHGY and CDR2 SAAAGT. The CDR3 here is CASSYSTGPTDTQYF. The CDR3 bases are TGTGCCAGCAGTTACTCGACAGGCCCCACAGATACGCAGTATTTT.

This rearrangement joins TRBV10-2 to TRBJ2-7; perhaps D is TRBD1 or TRBD2 (7 bases each). From germline, CDR1 is WSHSY and CDR2 SAAADI. V was clipped by 6 bases and J by 4 bases, with 16 bases between them. The CDR3 loop spans 14 amino acids. CDR3 bases: TGCGCCAGCAGGGCGGGGGCAGGGGGATACGAGCAGTACTTC. This translates into CASRAGAGGYEQYF.

By sample fraction, this clone is medium-sized (0.01 to 0.1%). The V call is TRBV11-3, the J call TRBJ2-5; TRBD2 matches at 14 bases. Trimming cost V 5 bases and J 4 bases; bases outside gene matches: 3. This CDR3 spans 15 amino acids. Germline V lookup: CDR1 SGHNT, CDR2 YENEEA. Here the CDR3 reads CASSRGLAGVETQYF. CDR3 DNA sequence: TGTGCCAGCAGCCGGGGACTAGCGGGAGTAGAGACCCAGTACTTC.

This clone turned up a few times. The chain joins TRBV6-8 to TRBJ2-3, with 10 bases lining up with TRBD2. CDR3 length: 16 residues. The junction had 9 bases not matched to a gene; V was cut back by 6 bases and J by 3 bases. Per germline, CDR1 MNHGY and CDR2 SAAAGT. The CDR3 reads CASSDRKRGGTDTQYF. CDR3 in DNA: TGTGCCAGCAGCGACCGTAAGCGGGGGGGAACAGATACGCAGTATTTT.

The genes are TRBV10-3 and TRBJ1-5, with 7 bases matching TRBD1. Germline CDR1 is ENHRY and CDR2 is SYGVKD. There are 14 residues in the CDR3. Trimming at V came to 10 bases and at J to 6 bases, leaving 12 bases not matched to a gene. Written as DNA, the CDR3 is TGTGCCAGCGCAAATGGAGGGGGCGGTCAGCCCCAGCATTTT. Translation gives CASANGGGGQPQHF.

The chain employs TRBV18 and TRBJ2-2, with 9 bases matching TRBD1. Trimming removed 3 bases from V and 4 bases from J; junction bases left unmatched: 3. The CDR3 runs 15 residues. CDR1 is KGHSH, CDR2 LQKENI, per germline. CDR3 region: CASSPTGGSTGELFF. The CDR3 DNA reads as TGTGCCAGCTCACCTACAGGGGGCTCCACCGGGGAGCTGTTTTTT.

The J gene is TRBJ1-1, the V gene TRBV28, with D tentatively TRBD1 (6 bases). V shed 7 bases and J shed 4 bases, with 22 bases lying between them. The germline V gene has CDR1 MDHEN and CDR2 SYDVKM. The CDR3 runs 16 residues. The CDR3, as DNA: TGTGCCAGCAACTCCGAGGGGGAATTTGGGCGCACTGAAGCTTTCTTT. This translates into CASNSEGEFGRTEAFF.

The chain employs TRBV19 and TRBJ2-3, with D unresolved. The germline V gene has CDR1 LNHDA and CDR2 SQIVND (reference sequence). There are 16 residues in the CDR3. V lost 7 bases to trimming and J lost 0 bases, with 17 bases between them. In DNA, the CDR3 is TGTGCCAGTACAGTCGGCAGTCTACCTAGCACAGATACGCAGTATTTT. Protein sequence: CASTVGSLPSTDTQYF.

This clone has only a few counts. The gene calls are TRBV6-8 and TRBJ1-5, with D unresolved. V shed 4 bases and J shed 3 bases, with 10 bases lying between them. The CDR3 totals 14 residues. Germline CDR1 MNHGY, CDR2 SAAAGT. The CDR3 loop reads CASSWDHYNQPQHF. In DNA, the CDR3 is TGTGCCAGCAGTTGGGATCATTACAATCAGCCCCAGCATTTT.

This clone showed up just a few times. The V gene is TRBV6-8, the J gene TRBJ2-1; D is unresolved. The ends were cut back, 2 bases at V and 6 bases at J, with 8 bases in the middle. The germline V gene has CDR1 MNHGY and CDR2 SAAAGT. The CDR3 covers 13 residues. The CDR3 sequence: CASSYLSSNEQFF. The DNA for the CDR3 is TGTGCCAGCAGTTACCTCTCTAGCAATGAGCAGTTCTTC.

V is TRBV6-8 and J is TRBJ2-7; D remains ambiguous. The CDR3 totals 13 residues. Germline V lookup: CDR1 MNHGY, CDR2 SAAAGT. Trimming cost V 4 bases and J 1 base, with 8 bases left between them. The CDR3 loop reads CASSFGTSYEQYF. The CDR3 DNA is TGTGCCAGCAGTTTTGGCACATCCTACGAGCAGTACTTC.